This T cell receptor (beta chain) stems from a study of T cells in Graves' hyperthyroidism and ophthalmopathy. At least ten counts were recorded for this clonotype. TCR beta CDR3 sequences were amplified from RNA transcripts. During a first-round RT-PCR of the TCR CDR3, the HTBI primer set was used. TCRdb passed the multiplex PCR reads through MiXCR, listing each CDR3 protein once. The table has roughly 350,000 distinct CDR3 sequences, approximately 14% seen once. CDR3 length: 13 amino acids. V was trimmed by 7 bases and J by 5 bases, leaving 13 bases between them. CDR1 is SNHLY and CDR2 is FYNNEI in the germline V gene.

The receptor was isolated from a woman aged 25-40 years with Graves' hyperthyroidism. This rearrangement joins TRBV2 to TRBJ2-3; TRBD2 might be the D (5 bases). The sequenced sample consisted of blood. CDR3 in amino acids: CASKEVSRDTQYF. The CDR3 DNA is TGTGCCAGCAAGGAGGTATCGAGAGATACGCAGTATTTT.